This TCR beta chain was found in a study of identifying expanded T cells in peripheral blood. TCRdb's copy holds only in-frame clones and misses some; the assay was immunoSEQ multiplex PCR. Among more than 75,000 clones, approximately 83% were seen once, and the ten largest hold about 5.6%. This CDR3 is 14 amino acids long. Per germline, CDR1 SGHVS and CDR2 FNYEAQ. V lost 5 bases, J lost 3 bases, and 4 bases stayed unmatched. The clonotype was recovered from a person aged 18 to 70 in good health. The chain recombines TRBV7-6 with TRBJ2-7; 10 bases line up with TRBD1. Sequencing was performed on blood. The CDR3 sequence: CASSPGDRGYEQYF. The CDR3 bases are TGTGCCAGCAGCCCTGGGGACAGGGGCTACGAGCAGTACTTC.